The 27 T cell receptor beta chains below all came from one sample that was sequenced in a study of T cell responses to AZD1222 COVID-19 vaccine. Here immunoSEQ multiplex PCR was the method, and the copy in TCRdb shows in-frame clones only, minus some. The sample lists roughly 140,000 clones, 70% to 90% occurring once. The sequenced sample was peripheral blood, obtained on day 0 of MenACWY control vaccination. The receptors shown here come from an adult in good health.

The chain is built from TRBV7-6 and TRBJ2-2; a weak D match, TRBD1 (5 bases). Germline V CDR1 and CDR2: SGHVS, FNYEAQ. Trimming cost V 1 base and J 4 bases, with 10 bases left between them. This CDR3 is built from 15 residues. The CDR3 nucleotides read TGTGCCAGCAGCTTAGAGGGGTCATCCACCGGGGAGCTGTTTTTT. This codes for CASSLEGSSTGELFF.

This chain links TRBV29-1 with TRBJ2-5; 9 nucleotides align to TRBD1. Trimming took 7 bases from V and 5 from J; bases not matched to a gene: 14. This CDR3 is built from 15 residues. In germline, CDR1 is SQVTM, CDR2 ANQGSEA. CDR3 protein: CSGVPLQGARETQYF. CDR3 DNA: TGCAGCGGGGTCCCTTTACAGGGGGCTAGGGAGACCCAGTACTTC.

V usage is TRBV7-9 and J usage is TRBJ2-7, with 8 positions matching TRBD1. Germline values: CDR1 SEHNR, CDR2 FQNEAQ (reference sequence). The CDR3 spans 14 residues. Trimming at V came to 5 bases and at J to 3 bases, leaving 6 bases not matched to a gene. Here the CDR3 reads CASSVGTGVYEQYF. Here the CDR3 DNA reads TGTGCCAGCAGCGTGGGGACAGGCGTCTACGAGCAGTACTTC.

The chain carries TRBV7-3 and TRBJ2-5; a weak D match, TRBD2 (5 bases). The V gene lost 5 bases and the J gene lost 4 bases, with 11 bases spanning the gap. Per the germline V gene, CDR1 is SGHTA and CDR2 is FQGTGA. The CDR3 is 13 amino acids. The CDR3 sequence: CASSLPGSETQYF. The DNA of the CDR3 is TGTGCCAGCAGCCTCCCGGGGTCAGAGACCCAGTACTTC.

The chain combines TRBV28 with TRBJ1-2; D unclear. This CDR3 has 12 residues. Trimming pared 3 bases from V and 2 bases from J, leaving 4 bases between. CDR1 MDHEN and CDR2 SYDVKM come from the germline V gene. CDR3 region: CASSFPNYGYTF. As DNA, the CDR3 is TGTGCCAGCAGTTTTCCGAACTATGGCTACACCTTC.

CDR3 region: CATRGGVKYGYTF. CDR3 sequence (DNA): TGCGCCACCCGTGGCGGGGTAAAATATGGCTACACCTTC. The V gene is TRBV5-1, the J gene TRBJ1-2, with D uncertain. Germline CDR1 SGHRS, CDR2 YFSETQ. This CDR3 comprises 13 residues. V lost 9 bases, J lost 5 bases, and 17 bases lay in between.

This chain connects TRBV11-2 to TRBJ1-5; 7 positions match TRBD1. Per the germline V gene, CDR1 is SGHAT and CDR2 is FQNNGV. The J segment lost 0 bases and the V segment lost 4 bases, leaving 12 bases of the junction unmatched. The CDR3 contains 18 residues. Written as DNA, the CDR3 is TGTGCCAGCAGCTCGGGACAGCCGAGGGGATATAGCAATCAGCCCCAGCATTTT. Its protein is CASSSGQPRGYSNQPQHF.

The CDR3 here is CASSQGAGMNTEAFF. In DNA form, the CDR3 reads TGTGCCAGCAGCCAGGGGGCAGGCATGAACACTGAAGCTTTCTTT. J is TRBJ1-1 and V is TRBV7-2; TRBD1 matches 8 bases. J was trimmed by 0 bases and V by 5 bases; bases with no gene match: 5. Germline V CDR1 and CDR2: SGHTA, FQGNSA. There are 15 residues in the CDR3.

In DNA, the CDR3 is TGCGCCAGCAGCCAAGAAGTTTGGATTGACACTGAAGCTTTCTTT. Protein product: CASSQEVWIDTEAFF. The rearrangement links TRBV4-3 to TRBJ1-1; no firm D call. The CDR3 runs 15 residues. Germline V lookup: CDR1 LGHNA, CDR2 YSLEER. V lost 0 bases and J lost 3, with 11 bases in between.

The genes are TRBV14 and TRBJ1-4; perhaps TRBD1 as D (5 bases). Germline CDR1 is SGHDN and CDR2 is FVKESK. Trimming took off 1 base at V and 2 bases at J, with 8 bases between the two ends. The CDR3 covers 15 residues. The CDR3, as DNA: TGTGCCAGCAGCCAAGTGCGGGGGACTAATGAAAAACTGTTTTTT. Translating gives CASSQVRGTNEKLFF. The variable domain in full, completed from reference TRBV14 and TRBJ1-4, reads EAGVTQFPSHSVIEKGQTVTLRCDPISGHDNLYWYRRVMGKEIKFLLHFVKESKQDESGMPNNRFLAERTGGTYSTLKVQPAELEDSGVYFCASSQVRGTNEKLFFGSGTQLSVL.

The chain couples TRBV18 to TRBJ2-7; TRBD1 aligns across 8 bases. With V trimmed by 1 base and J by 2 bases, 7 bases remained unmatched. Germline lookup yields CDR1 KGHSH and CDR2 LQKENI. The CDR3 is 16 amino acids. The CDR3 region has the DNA TGTGCCAGCTCACCACTAGGACAGGGAGTCGCCTACGAGCAGTACTTC. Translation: CASSPLGQGVAYEQYF.

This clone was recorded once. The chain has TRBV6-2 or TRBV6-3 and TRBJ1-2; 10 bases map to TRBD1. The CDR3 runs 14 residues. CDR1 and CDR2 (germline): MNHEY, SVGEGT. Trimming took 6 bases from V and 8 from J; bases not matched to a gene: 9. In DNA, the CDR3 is TGTGCCAGCAGCCTTCCCGACAGGGGGCGCGGCTACACCTTC. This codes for CASSLPDRGRGYTF.

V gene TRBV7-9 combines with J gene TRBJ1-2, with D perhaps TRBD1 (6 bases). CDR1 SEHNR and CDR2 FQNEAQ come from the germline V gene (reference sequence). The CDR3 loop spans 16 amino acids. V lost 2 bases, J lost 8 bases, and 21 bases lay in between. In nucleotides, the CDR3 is TGTGCCAGCAGCTTAAATCCCACAGGGCGTGAGTCCGGCTACACCTTC. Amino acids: CASSLNPTGRESGYTF.

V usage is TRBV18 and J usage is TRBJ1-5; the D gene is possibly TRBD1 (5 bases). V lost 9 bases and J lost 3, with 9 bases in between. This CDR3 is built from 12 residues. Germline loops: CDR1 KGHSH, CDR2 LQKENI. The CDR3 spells CARTAYNQPQHF. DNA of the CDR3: TGTGCCAGGACAGCCTACAATCAGCCCCAGCATTTT.

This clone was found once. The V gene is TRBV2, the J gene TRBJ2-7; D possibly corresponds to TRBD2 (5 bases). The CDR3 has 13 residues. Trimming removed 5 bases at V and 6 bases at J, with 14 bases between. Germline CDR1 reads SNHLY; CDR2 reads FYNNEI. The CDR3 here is CASSRLYGIEQYF. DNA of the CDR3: TGTGCCAGCAGTCGTTTGTACGGGATCGAGCAGTACTTC.

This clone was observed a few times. The CDR3 DNA follows: TGTGCCAGCAGCCGATTAGCGGGGAGCACAGATACGCAGTATTTT. Translating it yields CASSRLAGSTDTQYF. This rearrangement joins TRBV2 to TRBJ2-3; 8 bases match TRBD2. CDR1 SNHLY and CDR2 FYNNEI come from the germline V gene. The CDR3 spans 15 residues. J lost 0 bases, V lost 6 bases, and 5 bases had no gene match.

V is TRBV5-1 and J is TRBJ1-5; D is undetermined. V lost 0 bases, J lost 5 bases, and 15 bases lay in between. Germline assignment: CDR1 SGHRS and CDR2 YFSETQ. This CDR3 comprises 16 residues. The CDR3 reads CASSLGLEGSYQPQHF. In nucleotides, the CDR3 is TGCGCCAGCAGCTTGGGCCTGGAAGGGTCTTATCAGCCCCAGCATTTT. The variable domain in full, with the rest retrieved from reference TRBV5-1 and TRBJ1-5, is KAGVTQTPRYLIKTRGQQVTLSCSPISGHRSVSWYQQTPGQGLQFLFEYFSETQRNKGNFPGRFSGRQFSNSRSEMNVSTLELGDSALYLCASSLGLEGSYQPQHFGDGTRLSIL.

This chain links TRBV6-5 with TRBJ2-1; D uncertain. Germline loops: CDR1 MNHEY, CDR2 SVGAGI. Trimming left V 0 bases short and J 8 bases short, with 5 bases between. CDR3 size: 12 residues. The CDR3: CASSYSNHEQFF. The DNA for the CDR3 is TGTGCCAGCAGTTACTCGAACCATGAGCAGTTCTTC.

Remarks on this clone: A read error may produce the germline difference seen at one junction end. CDR3 region: CTSSLSSGRRYF. CDR3 in DNA: TGTACCAGCAGCTTGAGTTCCGGGCGTAGGTATTTT. This sequence joins TRBV5-4 and TRBJ2-3, with D hard to call. This CDR3 is 12 amino acids long. Germline CDR1 reads SGHNT; CDR2 reads YYREEE (reference sequence).

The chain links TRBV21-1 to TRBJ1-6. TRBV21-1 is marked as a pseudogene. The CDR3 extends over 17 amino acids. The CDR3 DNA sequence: TGTGCCAGCAGCAAAGTGAAAGGGCGACTTTATAATTCACCCCTCCACTTT. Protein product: CASSKVKGRLYNSPLHF.

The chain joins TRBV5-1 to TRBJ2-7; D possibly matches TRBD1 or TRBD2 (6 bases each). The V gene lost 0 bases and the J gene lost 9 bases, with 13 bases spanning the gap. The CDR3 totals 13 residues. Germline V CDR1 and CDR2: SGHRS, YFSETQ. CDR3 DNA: TGCGCCAGCAGCTTGGACTGGGGGGCGGGGCAGTACTTC. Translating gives CASSLDWGAGQYF.

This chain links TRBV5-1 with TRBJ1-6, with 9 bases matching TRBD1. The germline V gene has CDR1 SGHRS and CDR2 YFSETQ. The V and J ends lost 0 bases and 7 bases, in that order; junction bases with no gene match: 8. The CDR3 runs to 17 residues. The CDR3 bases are TGCGCCAGCAGCTTGGGGCGCCCGGGACAGGGCAATTCACCCCTCCACTTT. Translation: CASSLGRPGQGNSPLHF.

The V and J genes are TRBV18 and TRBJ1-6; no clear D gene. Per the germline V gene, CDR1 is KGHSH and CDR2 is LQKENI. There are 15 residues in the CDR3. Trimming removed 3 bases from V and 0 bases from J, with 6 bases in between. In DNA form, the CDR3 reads TGTGCCAGCTCACCGGCGAGCTCCTATAATTCACCCCTCCACTTT. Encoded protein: CASSPASSYNSPLHF.

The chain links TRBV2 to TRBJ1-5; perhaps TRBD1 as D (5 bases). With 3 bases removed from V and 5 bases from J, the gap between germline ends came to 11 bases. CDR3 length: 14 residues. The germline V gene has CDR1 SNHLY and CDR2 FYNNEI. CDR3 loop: CASSETASYQPQHF. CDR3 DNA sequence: TGTGCCAGCAGTGAGACAGCCTCCTATCAGCCCCAGCATTTT.

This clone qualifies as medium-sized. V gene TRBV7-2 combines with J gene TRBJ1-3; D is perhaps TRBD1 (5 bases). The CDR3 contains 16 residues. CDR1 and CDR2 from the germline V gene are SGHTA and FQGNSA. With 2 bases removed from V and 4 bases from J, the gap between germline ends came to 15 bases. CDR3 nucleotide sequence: TGTGCCAGCAGCTTAATCGGGGGGTCTTTCGGAAACACCATATATTTT. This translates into CASSLIGGSFGNTIYF.

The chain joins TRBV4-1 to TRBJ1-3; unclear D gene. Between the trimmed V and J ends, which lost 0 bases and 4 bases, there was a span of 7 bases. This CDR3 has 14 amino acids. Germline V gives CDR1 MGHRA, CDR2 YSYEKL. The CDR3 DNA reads TGCGCCAGCAGCCAAGATCCCAGGGGAAACACCATATATTTT. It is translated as CASSQDPRGNTIYF.

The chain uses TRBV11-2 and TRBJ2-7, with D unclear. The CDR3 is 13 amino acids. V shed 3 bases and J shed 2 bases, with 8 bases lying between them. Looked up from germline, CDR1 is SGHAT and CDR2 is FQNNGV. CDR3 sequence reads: CASSLTATYEQYF. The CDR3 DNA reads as TGTGCCAGCAGCTTGACGGCAACCTACGAGCAGTACTTC. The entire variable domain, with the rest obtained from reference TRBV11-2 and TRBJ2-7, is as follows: EAGVAQSPRYKIIEKRQSVAFWCNPISGHATLYWYQQILGQGPKLLIQFQNNGVVDDSQLPKDRFSAERLKGVDSTLKIQPAKLEDSAVYLCASSLTATYEQYFGPGTRLTVT.